The rows below give T cell receptor beta chains drawn from one sample of a study of T cell responses to AZD1222 COVID-19 vaccine. Sequencing was performed with immunoSEQ multiplex PCR; in TCRdb, only in-frame clones are kept and a portion is missing. There are 95,000 to 150,000 clones in the sample; around nine tenths occur only once, and roughly 2.3% lies in the top ten. This specimen consisted of peripheral blood, obtained on day 0 of AZD1222 vaccination. Receptors originate from an adult in good health. Each CDR3 is given with its conserved first and last residue. The order of the fields is J gene, D gene, V gene, clone size, CDR3 protein, CDR3 DNA. D genes are given only for firm matches. A row's size may be missing; if present it is once, few, many or a size class.

>TRBJ1-4|.|TRBV5-1|.
CASSRNSATNEKLFF
TGCGCCAGCAGCCGTAACAGTGCAACTAATGAAAAACTGTTTTTT
>TRBJ2-1|TRBD1|TRBV5-4|.
CASSLKQGDNEQFF
TGTGCCAGCAGCTTAAAGCAGGGGGACAATGAGCAGTTCTTC
>TRBJ2-3|TRBD2|TRBV5-1|once
CASSFGGRVADTQYF
TGCGCCAGCAGCTTTGGCGGGAGGGTGGCAGATACGCAGTATTTT
>TRBJ2-7|.|TRBV4-2|.
CASSQDWGQGGSYEQYF
TGTGCCAGCAGCCAAGATTGGGGGCAGGGAGGCTCCTACGAGCAGTACTTC
>TRBJ2-2|TRBD2|TRBV2|few
CASSERLAANTGELFF
TGTGCCAGCAGTGAACGACTAGCGGCGAACACCGGGGAGCTGTTTTTT
>TRBJ1-5|.|TRBV2|.
CASSPDSYQPQHF
TGTGCCAGCAGTCCGGATTCCTATCAGCCCCAGCATTTT
>TRBJ2-7|.|TRBV3-1/TRBV3-2|.
CASSQGLPSYEQYF
TGTGCCAGCAGCCAAGGGCTACCAAGCTACGAGCAGTACTTC
>TRBJ2-5|.|TRBV12-2|.
CASRGWDRGREETQYF
TGTGCAAGTCGCGGATGGGACAGGGGGCGAGAGGAGACCCAGTACTTC
>TRBJ1-5|.|TRBV10-2|.
CATRGLDQPQHF
TGCGCCACCAGGGGCTTGGATCAGCCCCAGCATTTT
>TRBJ1-6|.|TRBV7-9|.
CASSLSGGINSPLHF
TGTGCCAGCAGCTTGTCGGGGGGGATTAATTCACCCCTCCACTTT
>TRBJ2-3|TRBD2|TRBV2|.
CASSPGTSGRATDTQYF
TGTGCCAGCAGCCCTGGGACTAGCGGGAGGGCCACAGATACGCAGTATTTT
>TRBJ2-4|TRBD1|TRBV7-7|.
CASSPDRGGRQYF
TGTGCTAGCAGCCCCGACAGGGGAGGAAGGCAATACTTC
>TRBJ1-5|TRBD1|TRBV27|.
CASRPGQGPGRPQHF
TGTGCCAGCAGACCGGGACAGGGTCCTGGACGGCCCCAGCATTTT
>TRBJ2-1|TRBD2|TRBV7-2|.
CASSSRTSGRAVLYNEQFF
TGTGCCAGCAGCTCTCGGACTAGCGGGAGGGCGGTGCTTTACAATGAGCAGTTCTTC
>TRBJ2-1|TRBD1|TRBV4-2|.
CASSQADRLSYNEQFF
TGTGCCAGCAGCCAAGCGGACAGGCTCTCCTACAATGAGCAGTTCTTC
>TRBJ2-3|TRBD2|TRBV19|.
CASSIGSRGGTDTQYF
TGTGCCAGTAGTATAGGCAGCCGGGGGGGCACAGATACGCAGTATTTT
>TRBJ1-1|TRBD1|TRBV5-1|few
CASSSDRGLVGTEAFF
TGCGCCAGCAGCTCGGACAGGGGATTGGTGGGAACTGAAGCTTTCTTT
>TRBJ2-1|.|TRBV9|.
CASTPGVGSGSYNEQFF
TGTGCCAGCACCCCGGGGGTCGGCAGTGGGTCCTACAATGAGCAGTTCTTC